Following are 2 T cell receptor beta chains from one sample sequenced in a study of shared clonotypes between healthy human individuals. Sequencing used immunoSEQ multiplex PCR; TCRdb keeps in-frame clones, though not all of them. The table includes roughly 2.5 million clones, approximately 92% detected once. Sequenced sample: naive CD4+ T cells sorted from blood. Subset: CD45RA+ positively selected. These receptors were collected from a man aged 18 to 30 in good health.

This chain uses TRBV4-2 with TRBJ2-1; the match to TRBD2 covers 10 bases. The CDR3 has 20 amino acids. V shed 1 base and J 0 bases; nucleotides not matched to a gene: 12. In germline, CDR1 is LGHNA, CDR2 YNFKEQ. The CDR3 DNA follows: TGTGCCAGCAGCCAAGGTTGGTCAGCGGGAGGGGCAAGCTCCTACAATGAGCAGTTCTTC. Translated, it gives CASSQGWSAGGASSYNEQFF.

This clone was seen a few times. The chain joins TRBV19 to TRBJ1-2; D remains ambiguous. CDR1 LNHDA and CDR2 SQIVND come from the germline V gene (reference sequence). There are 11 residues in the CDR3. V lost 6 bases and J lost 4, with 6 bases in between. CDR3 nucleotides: TGTGCCAGTAGGAACACCTATGGCTACACCTTC. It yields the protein CASRNTYGYTF.